The rows below give T cell receptor beta chains drawn from one sample of a study of CD8 T cells in ankylosing spondylitis. Via MiXCR, TCRdb re-called the 5' RACE reads, giving one row per CDR3 protein. Seen here are a few hundred thousand distinct CDR3 sequences, around 20% observed once, and the top ten hold 3.5%. Material for sequencing was blood, either unsorted or a sorted T cell fraction (not recorded which). These receptor sequences come from a female donor with ankylosing spondylitis or in good health (not recorded which). Each CDR3 is given with its conserved first and last residue. The order of the fields is J gene, clone size, V gene, D gene, CDR3 DNA, CDR3 protein. A D gene is named only where the DNA matches it firmly. Size is omitted from some rows. Given values are once, few, many or a class for expanded clones.

>TRBJ1-6|few|TRBV6-1|.
TGTGCCACCTACCGGCCCGAGGGGAATTCACCCCTCCACTTT
CATYRPEGNSPLHF
>TRBJ2-2|few|TRBV4-2|.
TGTGCCAGCAGCCAAGACGCTTTTGCGAACACCGGGGAGCTGTTTTTT
CASSQDAFANTGELFF
>TRBJ2-7|.|TRBV24-1|.
TGTGCCACCAGCGAGACAGGCTACGAGCAGTACTTC
CATSETGYEQYF
>TRBJ2-1|.|TRBV20-1|TRBD1
TGCAGTGCTATCCCCGGACAGGGGAATACCCACAATGAGCAGTTCTTC
CSAIPGQGNTHNEQFF
>TRBJ2-2|many|TRBV2|TRBD2
TGTGCCAGCATGCGACTAGCAAGGTCCGGGGAGCTGTTTTTT
CASMRLARSGELFF
>TRBJ1-2|many|TRBV29-1|.
TGCAGCGTTGGGGGACGGGACTATGGCTACACCTTC
CSVGGRDYGYTF
>TRBJ2-3|.|TRBV6-1|.
TGTGCCAGCGAAAAAGGATTAGGCAAGACAGATACGCAGTATTTT
CASEKGLGKTDTQYF
>TRBJ2-7|.|TRBV4-1|.
TGCGCCAAACCTACTCCTAGCTCCTACGAGCAGTACTTC
CAKPTPSSYEQYF
>TRBJ1-2|few|TRBV2|.
TGTGCCACTCTTTGGGACGCTGGGTCCGGCTACACCTTC
CATLWDAGSGYTF
>TRBJ1-1|few|TRBV12-3/TRBV12-4|.
TGTGCCAGCAGTCAAAACCGGGCCCTGGCTTTCTTT
CASSQNRALAFF
>TRBJ2-5|.|TRBV5-6|.
TGTGCCAGCAGCATACAAACCAGGGTTCTGGGTCCCCAAGAGACCCAGTACTTC
CASSIQTRVLGPQETQYF
>TRBJ2-1|.|TRBV20-1|TRBD2
TGCAGTGCTAGCGCTAGCGGGAGGGTAAACAATGAGCAGTTCTTC
CSASASGRVNNEQFF
>TRBJ1-6|few|TRBV7-9|.
TGTGCCAGCAGCTCCCAGGCACCTTCACCCCTCCACTTT
CASSSQAPSPLHF
>TRBJ2-5|few|TRBV6-5|.
TGTGCCAGCAGTTACTCTTGGACCCAGTACTTC
CASSYSWTQYF
>TRBJ2-5|few|TRBV3-1|TRBD1
TGTGCCAGCAGCCACGGGACAGGGAGAGTTTTGGAGACCCAGTACTTC
CASSHGTGRVLETQYF
>TRBJ2-7|many|TRBV29-1|.
TGCAGCGTTGGTCCAGGAACTCCGGGCGAGCAGTACTTC
CSVGPGTPGEQYF
>TRBJ2-7|.|TRBV5-4|.
TGTGCCAGCAGCCCGCTGAGGGGAGTCGGGTACGAGCAGTACTTC
CASSPLRGVGYEQYF
>TRBJ2-1|.|TRBV7-2|.
TGTGCCAGCAGCTCCCGGAGTGAGCAGTTCTTC
CASSSRSEQFF
>TRBJ2-5|.|TRBV5-1|.
TGCGCCAGCAGCCTTGTTACGGAGACCCAGTACTTC
CASSLVTETQYF
>TRBJ2-2|many|TRBV12-3/TRBV12-4|TRBD1
TGTGCCAGCAACTTCCACCGGACAGGGTTGGACCCCGGGGAGCTGTTTTTT
CASNFHRTGLDPGELFF
>TRBJ2-3|many|TRBV20-1|.
TGCAGTGTCCGGCCTACGACAAGCACAGATACGCAGTATTTT
CSVRPTTSTDTQYF
>TRBJ2-3|.|TRBV5-6|.
TGTGCCAGCAGCCCCCAACTAGGCACAGATACGCAGTATTTT
CASSPQLGTDTQYF
>TRBJ2-1|many|TRBV10-3|TRBD2
TGTGCCATCAGTGTTCTAGCGGGAGAAGGAAGTGAGCAGTTCTTC
CAISVLAGEGSEQFF
>TRBJ1-2|.|TRBV24-1|.
TGTGCCACCAGTGATCAGGGGAATGGCTACACCTTC
CATSDQGNGYTF
>TRBJ2-7|.|TRBV20-1|.
TGCAGTGCTAGGGGGACGGAACCACCCTACGAGCAGTACTTC
CSARGTEPPYEQYF
>TRBJ2-1|.|TRBV7-2|TRBD2
TGTGCCAGCAGCTTCGGGACTAGATACAATGAGCAGTTCTTC
CASSFGTRYNEQFF
>TRBJ2-7|few|TRBV5-1|.
TGCGCCAGCAGCTCTGGAGGAGGGAAGAGGCTCGAGCAGTACTTC
CASSSGGGKRLEQYF
>TRBJ1-1|few|TRBV18|.
.
CASSPVGQGSFF
>TRBJ2-3|few|TRBV11-2|.
TGTGCCAGCAGCTTAGATGTTCTGGAGGGGGATACGCAGTATTTT
CASSLDVLEGDTQYF
>TRBJ1-2|many|TRBV5-6|.
TGTGCCAGCAGCTTGGTTGGGGGCGGTGGCTACACCTTC
CASSLVGGGGYTF
>TRBJ2-1|.|TRBV12-3/TRBV12-4|.
TGTGCCAGCGACAACAGGGGGGGAACTGAGCAGTTCTTC
CASDNRGGTEQFF
>TRBJ2-5|many|TRBV15|.
TGTGCCACCAGCAGAGGGGTGCAGACATCGGAGACCCAGTACTTC
CATSRGVQTSETQYF
>TRBJ2-7|.|TRBV5-1|TRBD2
TGCGCCAGCAGCCCCCATAGGAGCGGGAGAGACCCCTACGAGCAGTACTTC
CASSPHRSGRDPYEQYF
>TRBJ1-1|.|TRBV10-3|.
TGTGCCTCTTCGAGGGAGGAGAACACTGAAGCTTTCTTT
CASSREENTEAFF
>TRBJ2-7|few|TRBV5-1|.
TGCGCCAGCAGGGACACCGGGGCCCACTACGAGCAGTACTTC
CASRDTGAHYEQYF
>TRBJ2-2|.|TRBV12-3/TRBV12-4|.
TGTGCCAGCAGTTTACCGACAGGAAGCACCGGGGAGCTGTTTTTT
CASSLPTGSTGELFF
>TRBJ1-2|.|TRBV10-2|.
TGCGCCAGCAGTTCCCGGCGGGGTTCTGGCTACACCTTC
CASSSRRGSGYTF
>TRBJ2-7|few|TRBV6-1|TRBD2
TGTGCCAGCAGGCTAGCGGGGTTGGACGAGCAGTACTTC
CASRLAGLDEQYF
>TRBJ2-7|few|TRBV25-1|.
TGTGCCAGCAGTGAATATGTGGAAACCTACGAGCAGTACTTC
CASSEYVETYEQYF
>TRBJ2-7|few|TRBV10-3|TRBD1
TGTTCACACAGTCCCGGACAGGGTCGGTACGAGCAGTACTTC
CSHSPGQGRYEQYF
>TRBJ1-1|few|TRBV6-1|.
TGTGCCAGCAGTACCCCTGACAGGAGAAGAGCTTTCTTT
CASSTPDRRRAFF
>TRBJ2-5|.|TRBV3-1|.
TGTGCCAGCAGCCACGCGGGGATCCAAGAGACCCAGTACTTC
CASSHAGIQETQYF
>TRBJ2-5|few|TRBV6-5|TRBD2
TGTGCCAGCAGTTACTCTAGACTAGCCGGAGAGACCCAGTACTTC
CASSYSRLAGETQYF
>TRBJ2-2|.|TRBV5-1|TRBD2
TGCGCCAGCAGCTTGAGTACTAGCGTCAACACCGGGGAGCTGTTTTTT
CASSLSTSVNTGELFF
>TRBJ2-5|many|TRBV29-1|.
TGCAGCGTTGTGGCCACCCAAGAGACCCAGTACTTC
CSVVATQETQYF
>TRBJ2-3|.|TRBV4-3|TRBD2
TGCGCCAGCAGCCCGGGGACTAGCGGGATGGATACGCAGTATTTT
CASSPGTSGMDTQYF
>TRBJ2-5|few|TRBV20-1|TRBD2
TGCAGTGCTAGAGATCCGTGGGAGGGGACTACGGAGACCCAGTACTTC
CSARDPWEGTTETQYF
>TRBJ2-2|few|TRBV6-2/TRBV6-3|TRBD1
TGTGCCAGCACGGGTGGACAGGGGAACACCGGGGAGCTGTTTTTT
CASTGGQGNTGELFF